Given below is one T cell receptor (beta chain) in context. This CDR3 is also generated by other DNA sequences in the sample. The sample comes from a study of blood T cell repertoires in COVID-19. Study-wide context: Some COVID-19 samples were acute and others convalescent; all came from the United States, Italy and Spain. The cDNA or gDNA used as material had been derived from T cells, B-cell-depleted T cells, or PBMCs.

This CDR3 is built from 14 residues. The germline V gene has CDR1 MGHDK and CDR2 SYGVNS. V dropped 6 bases and J dropped 0; count of bases not matched to a gene: 2. In the authors' workflow: Estimation of nucleated cell counts was performed using reference gene primer amplification. The protocol was immunoSEQ multiplex PCR, while the TCRdb copy is restricted to in-frame clones and leaves out a portion. From that table come the V and J calls and clone size; the DNA was used to work out D and trimming. The sample lists approximately 200,000 clones, about 91% occurring once. Sample: peripheral blood. The gene calls are TRBV25-1 and TRBJ2-1, with 7 bases identical to TRBD1. This receptor was obtained from a woman aged 30 to 39 with acute or convalescent COVID-19. For the CDR3, the DNA is TGTGCCAGCAGCCCAGGGGGCTCCTACAATGAGCAGTTCTTC. It is translated as CASSPGGSYNEQFF.